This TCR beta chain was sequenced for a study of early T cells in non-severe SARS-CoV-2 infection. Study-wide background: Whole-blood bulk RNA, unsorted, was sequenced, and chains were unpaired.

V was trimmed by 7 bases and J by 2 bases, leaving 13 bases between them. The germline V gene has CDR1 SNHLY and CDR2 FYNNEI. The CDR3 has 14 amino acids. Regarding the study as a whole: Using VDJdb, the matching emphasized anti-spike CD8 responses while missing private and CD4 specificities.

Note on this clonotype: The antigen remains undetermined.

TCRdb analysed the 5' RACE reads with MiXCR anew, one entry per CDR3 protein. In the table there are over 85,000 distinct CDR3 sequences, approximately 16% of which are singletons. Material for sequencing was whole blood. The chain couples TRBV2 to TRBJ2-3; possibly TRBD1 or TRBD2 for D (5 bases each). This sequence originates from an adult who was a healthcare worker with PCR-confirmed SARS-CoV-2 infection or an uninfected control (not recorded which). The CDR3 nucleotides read TGTGCCAGCAACCGCCGGGACCCCACAGATACGCAGTATTTT. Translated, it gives CASNRRDPTDTQYF.